This T cell receptor (beta chain) was sequenced in a study of T cell repertoires in cytomegalovirus infection (dated by TCRdb to 2018 to 2020). Background on the whole study: Alongside well-studied HLA-B-restricted epitopes, the peptide stimulations were aimed at recently identified HLA-C-restricted CMV epitopes, whose presentation resists viral immunomodulation. Donor HLA type was relevant to the analysis, as public TCR beta signatures indicated carriage of CMV infection together with the matching HLA type.

The CDR3 covers 15 residues, taking in both the cysteine and the phenylalanine. The kept DNA is CDR3 alone, 45 bases in frame from the first base. V trim: 6 bases; J trim: 6 bases; unmatched bases: 11. According to the study, the label for this sample's treatment or condition signals: in vitro stimulation with specific CMV peptide epitopes to enrich CMV-specific T cells. Sequencing was carried out with an Illumina HiSeq 1500. The public reads were reprocessed in TCRdb via fastp at Q25 and MiXCR, keeping in-frame beta chains. Each record represents a unique CDR3 protein, reported with the most common genes and DNA among its rows. The sample yields some 24,000 distinct CDR3 sequences; more than 20% were counted once. The ten largest clones take up roughly nine tenths of the sample. General study outcomes and caveats: The ex vivo response was dominated by HLA-C-restricted CMV-specific TCR beta clonotypes, and the single most frequent clonotype in two of eight donors was supplied by these HLA-C-restricted clonotypes. In both this cohort and an independent approximately 350-donor cohort, the cumulative frequency of public TCR beta family members distinguished carriers of CMV infection plus the relevant HLA type.

On this clonotype: No antigen is known for it. Qualities for individual bases were not recorded, and no much larger clone is one base off.

This clonotype was sampled from a human donor in good health (CMV status not recorded). Some clones in this sample may be carry-over from other donors' samples. Sequenced here: CD8+ T cells from cultured PBMCs, sampled from culture after CMV antigen stimulation. The chain uses TRBV12-3 or TRBV12-4 and TRBJ1-5; 7 middle bases align to TRBD1. The nucleotides are TGTGCCAGCAGCCGCGACAGGGCCAGAGGTCAGCCCCAGCATTTT. It translates to CASSRDRARGQPQHF.